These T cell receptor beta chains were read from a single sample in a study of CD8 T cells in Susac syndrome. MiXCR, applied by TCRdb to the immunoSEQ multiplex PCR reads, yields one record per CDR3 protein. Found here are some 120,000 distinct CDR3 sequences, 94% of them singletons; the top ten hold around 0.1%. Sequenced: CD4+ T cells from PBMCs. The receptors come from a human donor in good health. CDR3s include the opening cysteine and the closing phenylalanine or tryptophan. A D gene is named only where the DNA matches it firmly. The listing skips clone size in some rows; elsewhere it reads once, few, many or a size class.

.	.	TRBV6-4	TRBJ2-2	TGTGCCAGCAGTGAGGGGGTGGAATCCGGGGAGCTGTTTTTT	CASSEGVESGELFF
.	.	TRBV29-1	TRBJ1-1	TGCAGCGTAACCACGGGACACCTGAACACTGAAGCTTTCTTT	CSVTTGHLNTEAFF
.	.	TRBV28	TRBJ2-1	TGTGCCAGCAGTTTAATGCGTTACAATGAGCAGTTCTTC	CASSLMRYNEQFF
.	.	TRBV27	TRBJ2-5	TGTGCCAGCAGTTTAGCTAGCGCGTTCGAGACCCAGTACTTC	CASSLASAFETQYF
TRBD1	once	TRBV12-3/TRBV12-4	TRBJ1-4	TGTGCCAGCAGTTTTCAGGGGGGCGGTGAAAAACTGTTTTTT	CASSFQGGGEKLFF
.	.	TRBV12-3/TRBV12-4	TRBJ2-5	TGTGCCAGTAAAATGGGTAGAAAAGTGTCGACCCAGTACTTC	CASKMGRKVSTQYF
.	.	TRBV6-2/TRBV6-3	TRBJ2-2	TGTGCCAGCAGTTTTCGGCAGGGTGAAGGTACCGGGGAGCTGTTTTTT	CASSFRQGEGTGELFF
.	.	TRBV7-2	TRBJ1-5	TGTGCCAGCAGCTTCGTTGGGCAGGAGGGCCAGCCCCAGCATTTT	CASSFVGQEGQPQHF
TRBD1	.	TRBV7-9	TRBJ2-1	TGTGCCAGCAGCTTAGGGGGGGGGACAGGGACCCATGAGCAGTTCTTC	CASSLGGGTGTHEQFF
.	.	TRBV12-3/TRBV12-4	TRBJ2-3	TGTGCCAGCAGTTATCAACTGGGAACAGATACGCAGTATTTT	CASSYQLGTDTQYF
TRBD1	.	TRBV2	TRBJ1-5	TGTGCCAGCAGTCGGGACAGGGGGAGAGCTCAGCCCCAGCATTTT	CASSRDRGRAQPQHF
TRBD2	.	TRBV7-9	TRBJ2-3	TGTGCCAGCAGCTCCCTGACTAGCGGGAGGTCAGATACGCAGTATTTT	CASSSLTSGRSDTQYF
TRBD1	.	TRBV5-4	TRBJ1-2	TGTGCCAGCAGCTTGGGACAGGGAGGCGACTATGGCTACACCTTC	CASSLGQGGDYGYTF
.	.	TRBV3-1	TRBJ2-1	TGTGCCAGCAGCCAAGCTACTAGGACGGACTACAATGAGCAGTTCTTC	CASSQATRTDYNEQFF
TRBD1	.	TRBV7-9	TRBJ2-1	TGTGCCAGCAGCTTAGTTAGGGGGCAGAACAATGAGCAGTTCTTC	CASSLVRGQNNEQFF
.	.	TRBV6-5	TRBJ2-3	TGTGCCAGCAGTTACTCCCGCGGCACAGATACGCAGTATTTT	CASSYSRGTDTQYF
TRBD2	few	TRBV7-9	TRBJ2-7	TGTGCCAGCAGCTTGGGACTAGCGGGAGTATACGAGCAGTACTTC	CASSLGLAGVYEQYF
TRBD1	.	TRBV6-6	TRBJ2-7	TGTGCCAGCAGTGCGCACAGGGGGCGCGGAGACGAGCAGTACTTC	CASSAHRGRGDEQYF
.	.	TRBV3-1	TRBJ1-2	TGTGCCAGCAGCCAGGCCGACGGGACACACTTGGGCTACACCTTC	CASSQADGTHLGYTF
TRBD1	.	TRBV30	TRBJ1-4	TGTGCCTGGAGTGTACTGGGACAGGGTGGTGAAAAACTGTTTTTT	CAWSVLGQGGEKLFF
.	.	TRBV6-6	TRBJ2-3	TGTGCCAGCAGCCGCCGGGACCCGACCACAGATACGCAGTATTTT	CASSRRDPTTDTQYF
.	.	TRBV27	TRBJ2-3	TGTGCCAGCAGTTACGGGTATACGCAGTATTTT	CASSYGYTQYF
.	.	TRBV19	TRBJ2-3	TGTGCCAGTAGCGCTCCCACAGATACGCAGTATTTT	CASSAPTDTQYF
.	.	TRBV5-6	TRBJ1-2	TGTGCCAGCAGCTTGTTTGGGGGCCCTAACTATGGCTACACCTTC	CASSLFGGPNYGYTF
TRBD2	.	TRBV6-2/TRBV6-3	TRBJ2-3	TGTGCCAGCAGTTACCTGGGACTAGACGCAGATACGCAGTATTTT	CASSYLGLDADTQYF
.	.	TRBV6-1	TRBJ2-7	TGTGCCAGCAGCCTAGGAGTTGAGATGTTAAGCGACGAGCAGTACTTC	CASSLGVEMLSDEQYF
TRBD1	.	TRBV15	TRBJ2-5	TGTGCCACCAGCAGAGTGCAGGAAGGGGGCGCGGAGACCCAGTACTTC	CATSRVQEGGAETQYF
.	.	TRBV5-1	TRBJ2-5	TGCGCCAGCAGCTCAGGACGGATCCAAGAGACCCAGTACTTC	CASSSGRIQETQYF
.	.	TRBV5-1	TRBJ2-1	TGCGCCAGCAGCTTGGCCAAGAGGGGAAGGGATGAGCAGTTCTTC	CASSLAKRGRDEQFF
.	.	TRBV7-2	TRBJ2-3	TGTGCCAGCACCTTAGGAGGGCCTACAGATACGCAGTATTTT	CASTLGGPTDTQYF
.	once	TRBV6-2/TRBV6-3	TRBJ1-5	TGTGCCAGCAGCGCCGGGACATCAGAGAATCAGCCCCAGCATTTT	CASSAGTSENQPQHF
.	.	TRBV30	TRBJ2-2	TGTGCCTGGAGTGTACAGTTTACCGGGGAGCTGTTTTTT	CAWSVQFTGELFF
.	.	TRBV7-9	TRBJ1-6	TGTGCCAGCAGCTTAGATTCGGGATCACCCCTCCACTTT	CASSLDSGSPLHF
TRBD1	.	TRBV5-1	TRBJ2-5	TGCGCCAGCAGCTTGGATGGACAGGTTGAAGAGACCCAGTACTTC	CASSLDGQVEETQYF
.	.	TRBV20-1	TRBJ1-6	TGCAGTGCTAGAGGTGGGAGTGAGAGCTCCTATAATTCACCCCTCCACTTT	CSARGGSESSYNSPLHF
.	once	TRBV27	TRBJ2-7	TGTGCCAGCAGTTCTCTGACTTTAGTCTCCGAGCAGTACTTC	CASSSLTLVSEQYF
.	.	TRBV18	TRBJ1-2	TGTGCCAGCTCACCAGGGGACTATGGCTACACCTTC	CASSPGDYGYTF
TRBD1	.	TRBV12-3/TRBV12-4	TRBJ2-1	TGTGCCAGCAGTCCCTCGCCCGGACAGGGATCCTACAATGAGCAGTTCTTC	CASSPSPGQGSYNEQFF
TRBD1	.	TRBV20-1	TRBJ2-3	TGCAGTGCCAACTCAGACAGGGGGCCGGCAGATACGCAGTATTTT	CSANSDRGPADTQYF
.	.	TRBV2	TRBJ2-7	TGTGCCAGCAAAGAGGAAACCCCCAACGAGCAGTACTTC	CASKEETPNEQYF
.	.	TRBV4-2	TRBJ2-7	TGTGCCAGCAGCGCCGACAGACATTTCTCCTACGAGCAGTACTTC	CASSADRHFSYEQYF
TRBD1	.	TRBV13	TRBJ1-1	TGTGCCAGCAGCATCGACAGGGGGAATGAAGCTTTCTTT	CASSIDRGNEAFF
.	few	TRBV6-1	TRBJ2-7	TGTGCCAGCAGTGAAGTGAGGGGGACGAACGAGCAGTACTTC	CASSEVRGTNEQYF